A selection of T cell receptor beta chains follows, all from one sample in a study of blood T cell repertoires in COVID-19. Clones were sequenced by immunoSEQ multiplex PCR, and TCRdb holds only the in-frame ones, with some missing. The repertoire holds about 200,000 clones, with about 93% as singletons. The sequencing input was peripheral blood. All receptors derive from a man aged 55 to 70 with COVID-19, enrolled during active disease. The CDR3 runs from the conserved cysteine through the conserved F or W. The D gene is left open where the match is weak. For some rows the clone size is stated as once, few or many, or as a class when expanded; others skip it.

j_call d_call v_call clone_size cdr3_aa cdr3_nt
TRBJ1-3 - TRBV9 - CASSVGHRGWNTIYF TGTGCCAGCAGCGTAGGACACCGAGGGTGGAACACCATATATTTT
TRBJ1-1 - TRBV6-5 - CASSYRWGGNAEAFF TGTGCCAGCAGTTACAGGTGGGGGGGGAACGCTGAAGCTTTCTTT
TRBJ1-1 TRBD1 TRBV28 - CASTGQGARYPEAFF TGTGCCAGCACGGGACAGGGGGCGAGATACCCTGAAGCTTTCTTT
TRBJ2-1 - TRBV6-6 - CASSSLNEQFF TGTGCCAGCAGTTCTTTGAATGAGCAGTTCTTC
TRBJ1-1 - TRBV3-1/TRBV3-2 - CASRRGGGNTEAFF TGTGCCAGCAGAAGGGGAGGGGGGAACACTGAAGCTTTCTTT
TRBJ2-2 - TRBV30 - CAGGAFTGRNTGELFF TGTGCCGGGGGGGCTTTTACAGGGAGGAACACCGGGGAGCTGTTTTTT
TRBJ1-2 TRBD1 TRBV28 - CASSWDREFPSNGYTF TGTGCCAGCAGTTGGGACAGGGAATTTCCGTCGAATGGCTACACCTTC
TRBJ1-1 - TRBV15 - CATSRVVGVGAEAFF TGTGCCACCAGCAGAGTTGTCGGGGTCGGGGCTGAAGCTTTCTTT
TRBJ1-4 - TRBV18 - CASSPQGVHEKLFF TGTGCCAGCTCACCACAGGGGGTACATGAAAAACTGTTTTTT
TRBJ1-2 - TRBV20-1 - CSASTSQGQRGYTF TGCAGTGCTAGTACTTCCCAGGGGCAGAGAGGCTACACCTTC
TRBJ1-3 - TRBV6-5 - CASSFGRGNSGNTIYF TGTGCCAGCAGTTTCGGCAGGGGTAATAGTGGAAACACCATATATTTT
TRBJ1-1 - TRBV6-1 few CASSERYRDTEAFF TGTGCCAGCAGTGAAAGGTACAGGGATACTGAAGCTTTCTTT
TRBJ1-1 - TRBV20-1 - CRGSQNTEAFF TGCAGGGGCTCTCAGAACACTGAAGCTTTCTTT
TRBJ2-7 TRBD1 TRBV27 - CASNAGDRGSYEQYF TGTGCCAGCAACGCCGGGGACAGGGGTTCCTACGAGCAGTACTTC
TRBJ2-7 - TRBV12-3/TRBV12-4 - CASSLGTLNEQYF TGTGCCAGCAGTTTAGGGACTTTGAACGAGCAGTACTTC
TRBJ2-5 - TRBV7-3 - CASSPAPESTQYF TGTGCCAGCAGCCCGGCCCCGGAGTCGACCCAGTACTTC
TRBJ2-1 TRBD2 TRBV7-6 few CASSPEGVAGHNEQFF TGTGCCAGCAGCCCCGAAGGGGTAGCGGGACACAATGAGCAGTTCTTC
TRBJ2-3 - TRBV18 - CASSPYGDTQYF TGTGCCAGCTCACCATACGGAGATACGCAGTATTTT
TRBJ2-1 TRBD2 TRBV7-3 - CASSLTGTSRPEQFF TGTGCCAGCAGCTTAACAGGGACTAGCAGGCCTGAGCAGTTCTTC
TRBJ2-2 - TRBV30 - CAWSASNTGELFF TGTGCCTGGAGTGCTTCGAACACCGGGGAGCTGTTTTTT
TRBJ1-2 TRBD1 TRBV2 - CASRDRGGYGYTF TGTGCCTCACGGGACAGAGGTGGCTATGGCTACACCTTC
TRBJ2-2 TRBD1 TRBV5-8 - CASSPGQTTGELFF TGTGCCAGCAGCCCGGGACAGACGACCGGGGAGCTGTTTTTT
TRBJ2-2 TRBD1 TRBV19 - CASSINRGPPRTGELFF TGTGCCAGTAGTATAAACAGGGGGCCCCCAAGGACCGGGGAGCTGTTTTTT
TRBJ2-7 TRBD2 TRBV3-1/TRBV3-2 - CASSQAGGSYEQYF TGTGCCAGCAGCCAGGCGGGGGGGTCCTACGAGCAGTACTTC
TRBJ2-1 - TRBV5-1 once CASSSTRSHEQFF TGCGCCAGCAGCTCGACTAGATCCCATGAGCAGTTCTTC
TRBJ2-1 TRBD2 TRBV19 - CASSWATSGNEQFF TGTGCCAGTAGTTGGGCCACTAGCGGAAATGAGCAGTTCTTC
TRBJ2-7 TRBD2 TRBV19 - CASSISTSGITYEQYF TGTGCCAGTAGTATTTCGACTAGCGGGATAACCTACGAGCAGTACTTC
TRBJ1-4 - TRBV5-5 - CASSFWRTNEKLFF TGTGCCAGCAGCTTTTGGAGGACTAATGAAAAACTGTTTTTT
TRBJ2-1 TRBD2 TRBV11-2 - CASSLLAGDPNEQFF TGTGCCAGCAGCTTACTAGCGGGAGATCCCAATGAGCAGTTCTTC
TRBJ1-1 - TRBV19 - CASSIAPGIEAFF TGTGCCAGTAGTATAGCCCCGGGGATTGAAGCTTTCTTT
TRBJ2-7 - TRBV5-1 - CASSFDSSSYEQYF TGCGCCAGCAGCTTTGACAGTTCCTCCTACGAGCAGTACTTC
TRBJ1-5 TRBD1 TRBV4-1 - CASSQDPTVGQGLIAISSQHF TGCGCCAGCAGCCAAGATCCCACGGTGGGACAGGGGCTTATAGCAATCAGCTCCCAGCATTTT
TRBJ2-7 TRBD1 TRBV5-6 - CASSIRGQGRSYEQYF TGTGCCAGCAGCATTAGGGGACAGGGCAGGTCCTACGAGCAGTACTTC
TRBJ1-4 - TRBV5-6 - CASSSSRELNEKLFF TGTGCCAGCAGCTCAAGCCGGGAACTAAATGAAAAACTGTTTTTT
TRBJ2-5 TRBD2 TRBV15 - CATSRDTSGGGRETQYF TGTGCCACCAGCAGAGACACTAGCGGGGGAGGGAGAGAGACCCAGTACTTC
TRBJ1-2 TRBD1 TRBV5-6 - CASSADRGPIYGYTF TGTGCCAGCAGCGCAGACAGGGGTCCCATCTATGGCTACACCTTC
TRBJ2-7 TRBD1 TRBV15 - CATSRLQGADTYEQYF TGTGCCACCAGCAGACTACAGGGGGCGGACACCTACGAGCAGTACTTC
TRBJ2-2 TRBD2 TRBV4-3 - CASSPLTSPPGELFF TGCGCCAGCAGCCCCCTGACTAGCCCCCCCGGGGAGCTGTTTTTT
TRBJ2-7 TRBD1 TRBV25-1 - CASSLGTGLYEQYF TGTGCCAGCAGTCTCGGGACAGGTCTCTACGAGCAGTACTTC
TRBJ1-5 TRBD1 TRBV2 - CASRTGTGFNQPQHF TGTGCCAGCAGGACCGGGACAGGGTTCAATCAGCCCCAGCATTTT
TRBJ1-5 - TRBV6-5 - CASKVGQGGGQPQHF TGTGCCAGCAAAGTTGGGCAGGGCGGGGGTCAGCCCCAGCATTTT
TRBJ2-3 TRBD2 TRBV5-1 - CASSLEAGGGTDTQYF TGCGCCAGCAGCTTGGAGGCGGGGGGCGGCACAGATACGCAGTATTTT
TRBJ1-2 TRBD1 TRBV6-5 once CASRTPGGGGYTF TGTGCCAGCAGAACTCCAGGGGGCGGTGGCTACACCTTC
TRBJ1-1 TRBD1 TRBV30 - CAWVTGTEAFF TGTGCCTGGGTGACAGGGACTGAAGCTTTCTTT
TRBJ2-1 - TRBV5-1 - CASSHRQGIGSSYNEQFF TGCGCCAGCAGCCATCGCCAGGGTATAGGCAGCTCCTACAATGAGCAGTTCTTC
TRBJ1-4 - TRBV6-5 - CASSYNGKLFF TGTGCCAGCAGCTACAACGGAAAACTGTTTTTT
TRBJ2-3 - TRBV6-1 - CASTPGRVTDTQYF TGTGCCAGCACCCCGGGAAGGGTGACAGATACGCAGTATTTT
TRBJ2-3 TRBD2 TRBV11-2 - CASSLGLAGLSDTQYF TGTGCCAGCAGCTTAGGACTAGCGGGTTTATCAGATACGCAGTATTTT
TRBJ2-5 TRBD1 TRBV11-2 - CASSLDREETQYF TGTGCCAGCAGCCTGGACAGGGAGGAGACCCAGTACTTC
TRBJ2-7 - TRBV25-1 - CASSEDRTYEQYF TGTGCCAGCAGTGAAGACAGGACTTACGAGCAGTACTTC
TRBJ1-2 TRBD1 TRBV30 - CALLGGTLYGYTF TGTGCCTTACTAGGGGGCACCCTCTATGGCTACACCTTC
TRBJ1-2 - TRBV19 - CASSFPWGFYGYTF TGTGCCAGTAGTTTCCCCTGGGGCTTCTATGGCTACACCTTC
TRBJ1-1 - TRBV7-2 - CASSLAQMNTEAFF TGTGCCAGCAGCTTGGCACAAATGAACACTGAAGCTTTCTTT
TRBJ2-7 - TRBV27 - CASSLRSEGAYEQYF TGTGCCAGCAGTTTAAGGTCGGAAGGAGCCTACGAGCAGTACTTC
TRBJ1-2 - TRBV12-3/TRBV12-4 - CASRSGSSYGYTF TGTGCCAGCAGGTCCGGGTCCTCCTATGGCTACACCTTC
TRBJ1-3 - TRBV5-1 - CASSDTGFSGNTIYF TGCGCCAGCAGCGATACAGGCTTCTCTGGAAACACCATATATTTT
TRBJ2-1 - TRBV24-1 - CATSDPTRSSYNEQFF TGTGCCACCAGTGATCCCACTAGAAGCTCCTACAATGAGCAGTTCTTC
TRBJ2-1 TRBD2 TRBV5-1 - CASSLEVGGPYNEQFF TGCGCCAGCAGCTTGGAAGTGGGAGGGCCATACAATGAGCAGTTCTTC
TRBJ1-5 - TRBV28 - CASIEGHPSNQPQHF TGTGCCAGCATCGAGGGACACCCAAGCAATCAGCCCCAGCATTTT
TRBJ2-1 TRBD2 TRBV3-1/TRBV3-2 - CASSQPLSGRNRRNEQFF TGTGCCAGCAGCCAGCCGCTTAGCGGGAGGAACCGACGCAATGAGCAGTTCTTC